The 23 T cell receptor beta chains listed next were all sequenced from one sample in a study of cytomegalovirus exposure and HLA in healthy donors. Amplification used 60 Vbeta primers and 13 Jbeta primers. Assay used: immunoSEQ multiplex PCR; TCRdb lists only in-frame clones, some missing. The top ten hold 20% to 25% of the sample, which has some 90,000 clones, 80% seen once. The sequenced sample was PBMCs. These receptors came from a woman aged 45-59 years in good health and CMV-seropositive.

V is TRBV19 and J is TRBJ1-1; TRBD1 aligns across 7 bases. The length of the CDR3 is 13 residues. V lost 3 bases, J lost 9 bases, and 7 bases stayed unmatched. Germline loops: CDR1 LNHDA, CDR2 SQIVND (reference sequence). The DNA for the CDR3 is TGTGCCAGTAGTATGGATCGACAGGGTCAAGCTTTCTTT. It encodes CASSMDRQGQAFF.

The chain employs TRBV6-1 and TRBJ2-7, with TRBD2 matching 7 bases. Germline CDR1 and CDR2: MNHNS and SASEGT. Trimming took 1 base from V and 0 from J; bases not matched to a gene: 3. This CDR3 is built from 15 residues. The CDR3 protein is CASSEGEGTSYEQYV. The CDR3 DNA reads TGTGCCAGCAGTGAAGGGGAGGGCACCTCCTACGAGCAGTACGTC.

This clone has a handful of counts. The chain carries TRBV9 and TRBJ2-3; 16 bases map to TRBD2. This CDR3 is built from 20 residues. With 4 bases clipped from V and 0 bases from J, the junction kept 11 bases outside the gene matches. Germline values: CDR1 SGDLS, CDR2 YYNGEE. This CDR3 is CASSRGTGTSGGASTDTQYF. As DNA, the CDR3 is TGTGCCAGCAGCAGAGGAACCGGGACTAGCGGGGGGGCTAGCACAGATACGCAGTATTTT.

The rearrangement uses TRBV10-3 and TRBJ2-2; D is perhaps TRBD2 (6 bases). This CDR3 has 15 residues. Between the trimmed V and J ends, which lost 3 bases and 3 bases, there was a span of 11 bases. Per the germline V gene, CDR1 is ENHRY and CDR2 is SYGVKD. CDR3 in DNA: TGTGCCATCAGTGAAAGACCGGGGGACACCGGGGAGCTGTTTTTT. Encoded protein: CAISERPGDTGELFF.

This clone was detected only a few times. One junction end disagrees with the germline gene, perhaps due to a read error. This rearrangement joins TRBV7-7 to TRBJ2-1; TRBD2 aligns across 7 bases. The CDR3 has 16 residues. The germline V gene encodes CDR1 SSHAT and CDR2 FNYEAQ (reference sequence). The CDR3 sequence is CASSLAGPTPYNEQFF. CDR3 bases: TGTGCTAGCAGCTTAGCGGGCCCCACACCCTACAATGAGCAGTTCTTC.

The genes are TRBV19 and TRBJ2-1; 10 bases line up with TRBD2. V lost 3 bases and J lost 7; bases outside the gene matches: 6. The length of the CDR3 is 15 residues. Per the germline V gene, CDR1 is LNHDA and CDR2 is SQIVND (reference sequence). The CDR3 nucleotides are TGTGCCAGTAGTATGGCTAGCGGGAGTATGAATGAGCAGTTCTTC. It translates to CASSMASGSMNEQFF.

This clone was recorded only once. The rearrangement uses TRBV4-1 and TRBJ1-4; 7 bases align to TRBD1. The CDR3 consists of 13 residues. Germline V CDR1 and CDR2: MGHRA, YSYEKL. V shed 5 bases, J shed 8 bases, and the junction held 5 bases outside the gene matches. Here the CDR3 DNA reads TGCGCCAGCAGCTACCAGGGGGGAGAAAAACTGTTTTTT. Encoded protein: CASSYQGGEKLFF.

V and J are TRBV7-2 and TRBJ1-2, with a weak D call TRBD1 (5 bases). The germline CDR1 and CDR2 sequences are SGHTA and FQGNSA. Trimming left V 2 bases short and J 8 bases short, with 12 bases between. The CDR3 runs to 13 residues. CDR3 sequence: CASSLRQTRGYTF. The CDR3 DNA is TGTGCCAGCAGCTTACGACAGACACGCGGCTACACCTTC.

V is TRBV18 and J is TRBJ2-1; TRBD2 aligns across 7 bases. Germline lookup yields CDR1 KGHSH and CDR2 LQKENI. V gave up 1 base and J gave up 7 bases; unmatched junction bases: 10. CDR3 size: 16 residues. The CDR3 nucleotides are TGTGCCAGCTCACCACGGGCGAACGGGGGGTTAAATGAGCAGTTCTTC. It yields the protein CASSPRANGGLNEQFF.

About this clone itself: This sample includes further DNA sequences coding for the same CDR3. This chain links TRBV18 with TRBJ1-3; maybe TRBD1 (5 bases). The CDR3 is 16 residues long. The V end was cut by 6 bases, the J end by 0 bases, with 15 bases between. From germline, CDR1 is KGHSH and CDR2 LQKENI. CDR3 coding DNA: TGTGCCAGCTCCCCTTACGACAGCAGCTCTGGAAACACCATATATTTT. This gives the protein CASSPYDSSSGNTIYF.

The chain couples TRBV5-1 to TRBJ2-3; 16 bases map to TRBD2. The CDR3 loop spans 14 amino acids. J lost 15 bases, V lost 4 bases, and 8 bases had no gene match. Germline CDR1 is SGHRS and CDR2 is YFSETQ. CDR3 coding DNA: TGCGCCAGCAGCCGGGGACTAGCGGGAGGGGAGAGTTATTTT. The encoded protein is CASSRGLAGGESYF.

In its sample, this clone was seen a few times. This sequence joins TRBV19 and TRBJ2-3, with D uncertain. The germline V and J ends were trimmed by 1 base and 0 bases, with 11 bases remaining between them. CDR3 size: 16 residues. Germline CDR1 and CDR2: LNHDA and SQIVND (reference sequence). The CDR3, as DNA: TGTGCCAGTAGTATAGGGTTACGGGTGAGCACAGATACGCAGTATTTT. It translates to CASSIGLRVSTDTQYF.

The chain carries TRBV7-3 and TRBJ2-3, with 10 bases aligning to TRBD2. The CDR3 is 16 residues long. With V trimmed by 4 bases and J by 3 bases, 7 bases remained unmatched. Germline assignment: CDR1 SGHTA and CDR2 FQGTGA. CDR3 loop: CASSSRASGSTDTQYF. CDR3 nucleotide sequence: TGTGCCAGCAGCTCCCGAGCTAGCGGGAGTACAGATACGCAGTATTTT.

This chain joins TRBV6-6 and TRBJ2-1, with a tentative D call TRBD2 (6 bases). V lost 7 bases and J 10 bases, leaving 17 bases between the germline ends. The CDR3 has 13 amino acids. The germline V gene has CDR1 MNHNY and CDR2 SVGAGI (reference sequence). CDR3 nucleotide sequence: TGTGCCAGCACTATTACTGGGGGGAGCGAGCAGTTCTTC. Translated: CASTITGGSEQFF.

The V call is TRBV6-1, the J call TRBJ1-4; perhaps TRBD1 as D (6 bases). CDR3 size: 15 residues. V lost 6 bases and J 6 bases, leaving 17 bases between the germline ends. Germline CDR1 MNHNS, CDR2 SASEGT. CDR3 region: CASSGGATGYEKLFF. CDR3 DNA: TGTGCCAGCAGCGGGGGGGCTACAGGGTATGAAAAACTGTTTTTT.

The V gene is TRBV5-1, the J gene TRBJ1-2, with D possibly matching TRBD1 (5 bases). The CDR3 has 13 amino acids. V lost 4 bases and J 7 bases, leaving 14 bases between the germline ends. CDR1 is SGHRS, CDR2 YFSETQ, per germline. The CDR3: CASSPPGGVGYTF. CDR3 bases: TGCGCCAGCAGCCCCCCCGGGGGAGTTGGCTACACCTTC.

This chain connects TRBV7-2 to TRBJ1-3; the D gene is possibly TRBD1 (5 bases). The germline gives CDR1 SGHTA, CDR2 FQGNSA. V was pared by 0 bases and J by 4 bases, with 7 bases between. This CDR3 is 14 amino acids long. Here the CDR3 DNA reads TGTGCCAGCAGCTTAGCGGACACAGGAAACACCATATATTTT. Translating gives CASSLADTGNTIYF. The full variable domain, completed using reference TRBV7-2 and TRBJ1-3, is GAGVSQSPSNKVTEKGKDVELRCDPISGHTALYWYRQSLGQGLEFLIYFQGNSAPDKSGLPSDRFSAERTGGSVSTLTIQRTQQEDSAVYLCASSLADTGNTIYFGEGSWLTVV.

CDR3 sequence reads: CASSKPTAGNTIYF. The CDR3 nucleotides read TGTGCCAGCAGTAAGCCGACAGCTGGAAACACCATATATTTT. The J gene is TRBJ1-3, the V gene TRBV25-1; weak D call: TRBD1 (5 bases). The CDR3 is 14 residues long. From germline, CDR1 is MGHDK and CDR2 SYGVNS. V was shortened by 5 bases and J by 2 bases, with 10 bases between the two germline ends.

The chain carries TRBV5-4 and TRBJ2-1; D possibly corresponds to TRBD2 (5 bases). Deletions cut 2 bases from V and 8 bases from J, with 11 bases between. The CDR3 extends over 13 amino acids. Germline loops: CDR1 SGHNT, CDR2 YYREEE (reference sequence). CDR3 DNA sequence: TGTGCCAGCAGCTTCTCTAGCAGTCATGAGCAGTTCTTC. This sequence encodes CASSFSSSHEQFF.

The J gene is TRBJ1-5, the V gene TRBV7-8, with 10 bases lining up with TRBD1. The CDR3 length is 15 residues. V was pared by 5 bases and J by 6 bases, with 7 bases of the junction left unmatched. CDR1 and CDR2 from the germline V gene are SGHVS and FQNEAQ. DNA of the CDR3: TGTGCCAGCAGCAGGACAGGGGGTAGGGGTCAGCCCCAGCATTTT. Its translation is CASSRTGGRGQPQHF.

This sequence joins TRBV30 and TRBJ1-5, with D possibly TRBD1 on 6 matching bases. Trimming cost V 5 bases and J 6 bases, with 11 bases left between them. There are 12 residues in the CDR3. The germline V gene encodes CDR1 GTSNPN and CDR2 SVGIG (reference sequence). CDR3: CAWEGVGQPQHF. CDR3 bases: TGTGCCTGGGAGGGGGTTGGTCAGCCCCAGCATTTT.

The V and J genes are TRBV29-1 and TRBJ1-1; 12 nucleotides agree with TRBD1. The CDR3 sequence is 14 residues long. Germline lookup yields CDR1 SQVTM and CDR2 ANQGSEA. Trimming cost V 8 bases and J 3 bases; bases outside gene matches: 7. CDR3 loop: CSFGTGGWDTEAFF. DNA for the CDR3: TGCAGCTTTGGGACAGGGGGCTGGGACACTGAAGCTTTCTTT.

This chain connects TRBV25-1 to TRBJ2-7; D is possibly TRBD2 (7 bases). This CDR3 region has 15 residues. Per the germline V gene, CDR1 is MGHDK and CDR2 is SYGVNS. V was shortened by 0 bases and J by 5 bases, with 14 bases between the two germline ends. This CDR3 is CASSEYQAGADEQYF. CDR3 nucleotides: TGTGCCAGCAGTGAATATCAGGCGGGGGCGGACGAGCAGTACTTC.